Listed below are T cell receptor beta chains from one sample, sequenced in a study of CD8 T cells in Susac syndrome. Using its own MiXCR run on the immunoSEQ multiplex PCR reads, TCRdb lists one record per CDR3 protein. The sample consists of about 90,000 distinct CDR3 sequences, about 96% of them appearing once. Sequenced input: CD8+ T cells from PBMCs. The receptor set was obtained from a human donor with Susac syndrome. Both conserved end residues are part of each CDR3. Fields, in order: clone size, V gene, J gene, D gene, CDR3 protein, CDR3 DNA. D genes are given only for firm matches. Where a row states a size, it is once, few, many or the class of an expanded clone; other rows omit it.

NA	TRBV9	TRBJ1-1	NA	CASSAPTKGTEAFF	TGTGCCAGCAGCGCCCCGACGAAAGGCACTGAAGCTTTCTTT
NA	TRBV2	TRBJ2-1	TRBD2	CASSPGLAGEYNEQFF	TGTGCCAGCAGTCCAGGACTAGCGGGGGAGTACAATGAGCAGTTCTTC
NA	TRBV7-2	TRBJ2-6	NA	CASSLVANVLTF	TGTGCCAGCAGCTTAGTTGCCAACGTCCTGACTTTC
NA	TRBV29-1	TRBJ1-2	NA	CSVRGTSGAGYTF	TGCAGCGTTCGCGGGACGTCGGGGGCTGGCTACACCTTC
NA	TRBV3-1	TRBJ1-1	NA	CASSQVQGMTEAFF	TGTGCCAGCAGCCAAGTTCAGGGTATGACTGAAGCTTTCTTT
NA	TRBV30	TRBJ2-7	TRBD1	CAWSVTGDPLEQYF	TGTGCCTGGAGTGTTACAGGGGACCCCCTCGAGCAGTACTTC
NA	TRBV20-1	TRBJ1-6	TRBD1	CSARNRQGSDSPLHF	TGCAGTGCTAGAAACAGACAGGGAAGCGATTCACCCCTCCACTTT
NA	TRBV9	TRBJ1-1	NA	CASSEEGGSTEAFF	TGTGCCAGCAGCGAGGAGGGAGGCAGCACTGAAGCTTTCTTT
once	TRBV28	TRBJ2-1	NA	CASSSPYEPYNEQFF	TGTGCCAGCAGTTCTCCCTACGAACCATACAATGAGCAGTTCTTC
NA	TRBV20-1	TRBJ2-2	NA	CSAKKAANTGELFF	TGCAGTGCCAAAAAAGCGGCGAACACCGGGGAGCTGTTTTTT
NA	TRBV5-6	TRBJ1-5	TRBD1	CASSLAGQGNQPQHF	TGTGCCAGCAGCTTGGCGGGACAGGGGAATCAGCCCCAGCATTTT
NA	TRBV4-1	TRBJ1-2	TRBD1	CASSQGAGGLYGYTF	TGCGCCAGCAGCCAAGGGGCAGGGGGTCTCTATGGCTACACCTTC
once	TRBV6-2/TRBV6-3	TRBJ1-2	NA	CASNRGYGYTF	TGTGCCAGCAATCGAGGGTATGGCTACACCTTC
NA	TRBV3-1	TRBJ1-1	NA	CASSRGSGSVFMNTEAFF	TGTGCCAGCAGCCGTGGTTCGGGGTCTGTTTTCATGAACACTGAAGCTTTCTTT
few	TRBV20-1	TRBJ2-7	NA	CSARGRVSYEQYF	TGCAGTGCTAGGGGCAGGGTTTCCTACGAGCAGTACTTC
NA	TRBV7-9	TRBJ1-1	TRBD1	CASSDRTGERAEAFF	TGTGCCAGCAGCGACAGGACAGGGGAAAGGGCTGAAGCTTTCTTT
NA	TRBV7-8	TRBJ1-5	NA	CASSLTGGRNQPQHF	TGTGCCAGCAGCTTAACCGGGGGGCGGAATCAGCCCCAGCATTTT
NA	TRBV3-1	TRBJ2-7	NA	CASSQDAGFPEQYF	TGTGCCAGCAGCCAAGACGCAGGGTTCCCCGAGCAGTACTTC
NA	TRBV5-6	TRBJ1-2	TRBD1	CASSLGPGQVVRGYTF	TGTGCCAGCAGCTTGGGCCCGGGACAGGTTGTTCGTGGCTACACCTTC
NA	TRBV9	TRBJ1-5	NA	CASSSSFEGEPQHF	TGTGCCAGCAGCTCCAGTTTCGAAGGGGAGCCCCAGCATTTT
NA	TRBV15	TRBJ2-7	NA	CATQKWTKYEQYF	TGTGCCACCCAAAAATGGACTAAATACGAGCAGTACTTC
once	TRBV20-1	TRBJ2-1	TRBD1	CSAEAGQGFNGEQFF	TGCAGTGCGGAAGCGGGACAGGGATTCAATGGTGAGCAGTTCTTC
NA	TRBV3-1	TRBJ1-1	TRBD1	CATTGTALTEAFF	TGTGCCACCACCGGGACAGCCCTCACTGAAGCTTTCTTT
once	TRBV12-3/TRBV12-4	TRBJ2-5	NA	CASIDSSETQYF	TGTGCCAGCATCGACAGTTCCGAGACCCAGTACTTC
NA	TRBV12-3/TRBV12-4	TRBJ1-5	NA	CASSITARQPQHF	TGTGCCAGCAGCATAACAGCTAGACAGCCCCAGCATTTT
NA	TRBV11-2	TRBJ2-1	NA	CASSSRVAGWQFF	TGTGCCAGCAGCTCCCGGGTCGCCGGTTGGCAGTTCTTC
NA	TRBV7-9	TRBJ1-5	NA	CASSSPDGGNQPQHF	TGTGCCAGCAGCTCCCCGGATGGAGGCAATCAGCCCCAGCATTTT
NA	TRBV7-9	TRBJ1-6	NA	CASSSTGFPGRSNSPLHF	TGTGCCAGCAGCTCTACAGGGTTCCCCGGCAGGTCCAATTCACCCCTCCACTTT
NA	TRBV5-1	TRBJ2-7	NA	CASSNLGLSYEQYF	TGCGCCAGCAGTAACTTGGGTCTCTCCTACGAGCAGTACTTC
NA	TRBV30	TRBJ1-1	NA	CAWSPLLLNTEAFF	TGTGCCTGGTCTCCGTTGCTCCTTAACACTGAAGCTTTCTTT
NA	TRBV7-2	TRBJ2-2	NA	CASSWLTIGELFF	TGTGCCAGCAGCTGGTTGACTATTGGGGAGCTGTTTTTT
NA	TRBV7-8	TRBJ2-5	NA	CASSSTWRQAGETQYF	TGTGCCAGCAGCTCAACCTGGCGGCAGGCGGGGGAGACCCAGTACTTC
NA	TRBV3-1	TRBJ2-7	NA	CASSQGDSYEQYF	TGTGCCAGCAGCCAGGGGGACTCCTACGAGCAGTACTTC
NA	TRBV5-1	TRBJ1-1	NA	CASSLPDNTNTEAFF	TGCGCCAGCAGCTTGCCGGACAACACGAACACTGAAGCTTTCTTT
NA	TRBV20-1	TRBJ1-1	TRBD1	CSARRDRVTEAFF	TGCAGTGCTAGACGGGACAGGGTAACTGAAGCTTTCTTT
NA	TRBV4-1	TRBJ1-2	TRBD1	CASSQVATGSVWGYTF	TGCGCCAGCAGCCAAGTCGCGACAGGGAGTGTGTGGGGCTACACCTTC
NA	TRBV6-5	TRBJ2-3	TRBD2	CASRRGLGTDTQYF	TGTGCCAGCAGACGAGGACTAGGAACAGATACGCAGTATTTT
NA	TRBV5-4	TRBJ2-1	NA	CASSLGETFYNEQFF	TGTGCCAGCAGCTTGGGCGAGACGTTCTACAATGAGCAGTTCTTC
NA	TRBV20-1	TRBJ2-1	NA	CSARAVRGESSYNEQFF	TGCAGTGCTAGAGCGGTTCGGGGTGAGAGCTCCTACAATGAGCAGTTCTTC
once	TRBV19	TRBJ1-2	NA	CATGGVYGYTF	TGTGCCACTGGGGGTGTCTATGGCTACACCTTC
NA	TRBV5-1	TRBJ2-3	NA	CASSTGQADTQYF	TGCGCCAGCAGCACGGGACAAGCAGATACGCAGTATTTT
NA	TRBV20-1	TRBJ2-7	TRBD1	CSAHRDRSYEQYF	TGCAGTGCTCACCGGGACAGATCCTACGAGCAGTACTTC
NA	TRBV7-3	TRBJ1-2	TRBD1	CASSLNPDRVGGYTF	TGTGCCAGCAGCCTAAACCCAGACAGGGTTGGCGGCTACACCTTC
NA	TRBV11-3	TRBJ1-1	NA	CASSLNPENTEAFF	TGTGCCAGCAGCTTAAATCCCGAGAACACTGAAGCTTTCTTT
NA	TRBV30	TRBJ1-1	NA	CAWSVRGLNTEAFF	TGTGCCTGGAGTGTACGGGGCCTGAACACTGAAGCTTTCTTT
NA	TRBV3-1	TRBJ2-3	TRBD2	CASSHTSGGTDTQYF	TGTGCCAGCAGCCATACTAGCGGGGGCACAGATACGCAGTATTTT
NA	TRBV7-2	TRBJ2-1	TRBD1	CASSFSTGAPYNEQFF	TGTGCCAGCAGCTTCTCGACAGGGGCCCCCTACAATGAGCAGTTCTTC
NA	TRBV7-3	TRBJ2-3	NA	CASSYGTYGDTQYF	TGTGCCAGCAGCTACGGGACATACGGAGATACGCAGTATTTT
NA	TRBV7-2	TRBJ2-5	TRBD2	CASSSGLAGAETQYF	TGTGCCAGCAGCTCCGGACTAGCGGGGGCGGAGACCCAGTACTTC
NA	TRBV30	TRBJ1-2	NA	CAWSTGGRDGYTF	TGTGCCTGGAGTACCGGGGGGCGAGACGGCTACACCTTC
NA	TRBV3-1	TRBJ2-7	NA	CASSQAGKYEQYF	TGTGCCAGCAGCCAGGCAGGAAAGTACGAGCAGTACTTC
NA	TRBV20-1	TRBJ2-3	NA	CSAVGARVANTQYF	TGCAGCGCCGTCGGGGCCCGCGTTGCGAATACGCAGTATTTT
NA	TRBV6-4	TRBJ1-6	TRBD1	CASRGVGTGGDSPLHF	TGTGCCAGCAGGGGGGTCGGGACAGGGGGCGATTCACCCCTCCACTTT
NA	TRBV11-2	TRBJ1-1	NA	CASSLTQGTEAFF	TGTGCCAGCAGCCTTACCCAGGGCACTGAAGCTTTCTTT
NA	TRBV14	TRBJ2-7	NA	CASSQGPGTSLYEQYF	TGTGCCAGCAGCCAGGGTCCGGGGACTTCTCTTTACGAGCAGTACTTC
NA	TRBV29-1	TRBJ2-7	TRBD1	CSVGPAGQGYEQYF	TGCAGCGTTGGGCCCGCGGGACAGGGGTACGAGCAGTACTTC
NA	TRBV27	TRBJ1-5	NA	CASSIRVGGNQPQHF	TGTGCCAGCAGTATCAGGGTTGGGGGCAATCAGCCCCAGCATTTT
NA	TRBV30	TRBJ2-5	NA	CAWMGPTGETQYF	TGTGCCTGGATGGGACCGACGGGAGAGACCCAGTACTTC
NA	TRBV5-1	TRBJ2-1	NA	CASSLETLNEQFF	TGCGCCAGCAGCTTGGAGACTCTTAATGAGCAGTTCTTC
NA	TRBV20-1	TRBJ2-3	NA	CSARPRGAGGTDTQYF	TGCAGTGCTAGACCCCGAGGGGCAGGGGGGACAGATACGCAGTATTTT